One T cell receptor beta chain is described in this entry. Antigen unknown. The source of the sample is a study of graft-versus-host responses after intestinal transplantation. Looking at the study overall: Each recipient received anti-thymocyte globulin induction, then tacrolimus and steroids for approximately 3 years. Points from the study as a whole: Detection of GvH clones occurred in recipient marrow, and some had their first appearance in ileum or blood. Some patients had graft-donor T cell macrochimerism, and their allografts showed high graft-versus-host to host-versus-graft clonal ratios.

V gave up 5 bases and J gave up 3 bases; unmatched junction bases: 1. The CDR3 has 13 residues. In germline, CDR1 is SGHAT, CDR2 FQNNGV. Profiled with immunoSEQ multiplex PCR; TCRdb holds only in-frame clones, not every one. The table includes around 100,000 clones, roughly 84% detected once. The source was unstimulated CD4+ T cells sorted from spleen or lymph node cells, collected before intestinal transplant. This receptor was taken from a human donor who received an intestinal transplant. This chain joins TRBV11-2 and TRBJ2-7, with 10 nucleotides matching TRBD1. This CDR3 reads CASSRDRGYEQYF. In DNA, the CDR3 is TGTGCCAGCAGCCGGGACAGGGGCTACGAGCAGTACTTC. The whole variable domain, filled in from reference TRBV11-2 and TRBJ2-7, reads EAGVAQSPRYKIIEKRQSVAFWCNPISGHATLYWYQQILGQGPKLLIQFQNNGVVDDSQLPKDRFSAERLKGVDSTLKIQPAKLEDSAVYLCASSRDRGYEQYFGPGTRLTVT.